This is a list of T cell receptor beta chains from one sample in a study of T cells after yellow fever vaccination. Each CDR3 protein gets one entry after TCRdb re-called the 5' RACE reads with MiXCR. The data hold around 600,000 distinct CDR3 sequences, with roughly an eighth observed a single time. The sequencing here drew on PBMCs, taken on the day of the yellow fever booster vaccination. These receptors were taken from a young man who received the YFV17D yellow fever vaccine. The conserved cysteine and the conserved F or W are not part of the CDR3 here.

v_gene,j_gene,CDR3aa
TRBV10-3,TRBJ2-2,AIEDSRSGELF
TRBV28,TRBJ2-5,ASSPGGLRTGRMTQY
TRBV20-1,TRBJ2-7,SASRGTSYEQY
TRBV20-1,TRBJ2-2,SADSQGAEGTGELF
TRBV24-1,TRBJ2-1,ATSDPNRVEQF
TRBV19,TRBJ2-1,ASSPTIQAGLYNEQF
TRBV4-3,TRBJ1-2,ASGRDSNYGYT
TRBV7-2,TRBJ2-1,ASSPRQAVSYNEQF
TRBV5-4,TRBJ2-6,ASSLVGGFGANVLT
TRBV20-1,TRBJ1-6,SATGDRNSPLH
TRBV12-3/TRBV12-4,TRBJ2-5,ASTLGGWETQY
TRBV6-5,TRBJ1-4,ASSYYAEGGKLF
TRBV20-1,TRBJ2-5,SARGRDRRSQY
TRBV20-1,TRBJ2-1,SARQWAGVSYNEQF
TRBV25-1,TRBJ2-1,ASKTSGHSYNEQF
TRBV12-3/TRBV12-4,TRBJ2-7,ASSSGLAGWYEQY
TRBV6-1,TRBJ2-5,ASTKQGRGTQY
TRBV24-1,TRBJ2-1,ATSDDGGYNEQF
TRBV29-1,TRBJ1-2,SVDAWSPPGYT
TRBV5-6,TRBJ1-4,ASSLQGTWDGGKLF
TRBV10-3,TRBJ2-3,AISGTAITDTQY
TRBV12-3/TRBV12-4,TRBJ2-1,ASSPGQGRF
TRBV12-3/TRBV12-4,TRBJ2-6,ASSFGGLRRASGANVLT
TRBV29-1,TRBJ2-5,SAKASGRGETQY
TRBV29-1,TRBJ2-5,SVKTSGETQY
TRBV5-1,TRBJ2-3,ASSSLVSTDTQY
TRBV12-3/TRBV12-4,TRBJ2-1,ASSPVAGGGIEQF
TRBV5-1,TRBJ2-3,ASSLSGRGDTQY
TRBV20-1,TRBJ2-4,SARDTDRDSSIQY
TRBV5-1,TRBJ1-1,ASSYEPGAGKTEAF
TRBV7-9,TRBJ2-2,ASRRGSGELF
TRBV19,TRBJ2-1,ASSIDRAGGLNEQF
TRBV29-1,TRBJ1-1,SVEVAGRSTEAF
TRBV4-3,TRBJ1-2,ASSQAPRGDGYT
TRBV23-1,TRBJ2-7,ASFHDRGITYEQY
TRBV6-5,TRBJ2-5,ASSYSPDQETQY
TRBV20-1,TRBJ2-3,SAGTQGYYTDTQY
TRBV20-1,TRBJ1-5,SAREDREDQPQH
TRBV20-1,TRBJ2-5,SATSETQY
TRBV6-2/TRBV6-3,TRBJ2-4,ASSFRTVAKNIQY
TRBV7-8,TRBJ2-7,ASSLLQIGYEQY
TRBV20-1,TRBJ1-5,SARGQGGNQPQH
TRBV5-8,TRBJ2-5,ASSLSGAGGVETQY
TRBV12-3/TRBV12-4,TRBJ2-1,ASTTESYNEQF
TRBV21-1,TRBJ1-5,ASSKAQGSTYSNQPQH
TRBV7-6,TRBJ1-2,ASRPAGSDGYT
TRBV15,TRBJ2-7,ATSRPPQGPLTYEQY
TRBV20-1,TRBJ2-2,SARDNRNTGELF
TRBV27,TRBJ2-7,ATRLGAGAYEQY
TRBV5-6,TRBJ1-2,ASSLGQPGYT
TRBV7-2,TRBJ2-1,ASSLASSGGNEQF
TRBV6-1,TRBJ2-1,ASSEVVRFVHEQF
TRBV28,TRBJ2-3,ASEHSTGAQY